This T cell receptor beta chain was observed in a study of blood T cell repertoires in COVID-19. Whole-study context: Sites across the United States, Italy and Spain contributed samples from acute and convalescent COVID-19. The cDNA or gDNA used as material had been derived from T cells, B-cell-depleted T cells, or PBMCs.

In germline, CDR1 is SGHAT, CDR2 FQNNGV. The CDR3 sequence is 15 residues long. Unmatched junction bases numbered 5, after V lost 1 base and J lost 9 bases. In the authors' methods: Nucleated cell counts were estimated from reference gene primer amplification. Method: immunoSEQ multiplex PCR; TCRdb's copy keeps in-frame clones and lacks some. The DNA gave D and trimming, while V, J and clone size come from that table. The sample has tens of thousands of clones; roughly 77% are singletons. This sequence originates from a human donor with active or convalescent COVID-19. The donor label of this sample is uncertain. The chain combines TRBV11-2 with TRBJ2-1; 11 nucleotides match TRBD2. Material: peripheral blood. In nucleotides, the CDR3 is TGTGCCAGCAGCTTAGGGGCTAGCGGGAGGTCTGAGCAGTTCTTC. It yields the protein CASSLGASGRSEQFF.